The clone carrying this TCR beta chain showed up many times. Its antigen is as yet unknown. The investigators amplified TCR beta CDR3 regions from RNA transcripts. The HTBI set primed first-round TCR CDR3 RT-PCR. TCRdb reprocessed the multiplex PCR reads via MiXCR and lists one record per CDR3 protein. The data hold 95,000 to 110,000 distinct CDR3 sequences, with 47% observed a single time. The sample is drawn from a study of T cells in Graves' hyperthyroidism and ophthalmopathy. Regarding the study as a whole: Ophthalmopathy was identified by the model a median around 6 months ahead of onset.

The V and J ends lost 4 bases and 0 bases, in that order; junction bases with no gene match: 6. The germline gives CDR1 SEHNR, CDR2 FQNEAQ (reference sequence). This CDR3 comprises 15 residues. V gene TRBV7-9 combines with J gene TRBJ2-7, with 7 bases matching TRBD1. This TCR was sampled from a middle-aged man with Graves' hyperthyroidism. The specimen sequenced was blood. CDR3 coding DNA: TGTGCCAGCAGCTCTCCAGGGGGTCGCTCCTACGAGCAGTACTTC. It specifies CASSSPGGRSYEQYF.